The clone carrying this TCR beta chain has only one observation. The data stem from a study of technical replicates of blood from several donors. Measured with immunoSEQ multiplex PCR; TCRdb has only the in-frame clones, and not every one. The repertoire includes 80,000 to 95,000 clones, under 95% of them detected once, and 0.27% sits in the top ten. The CDR3 extends over 17 amino acids. Germline loops: CDR1 SEHNR, CDR2 FQNEAQ (reference sequence). V lost 4 bases, J lost 4 bases, and 12 bases stayed unmatched. The receptor was isolated from a human donor in good health. The rearrangement joins TRBV7-9 to TRBJ2-1; 8 bases are shared with TRBD2. Material: T cells isolated from PBMCs. Here the CDR3 DNA reads TGTGCCAGCAGCTGGCCTATTGGGACTAGGCCTTACAATGAGCAGTTCTTC. Translation gives CASSWPIGTRPYNEQFF.